This TCR beta chain came from a study of early T cells in non-severe SARS-CoV-2 infection. Germline CDR1 is SNHLY and CDR2 is FYNNEI. The ends lost 6 bases at V and 0 bases at J; junction bases unmatched: 13. The CDR3 runs to 18 residues. As part of library construction, unique molecular identifiers were attached to individual cDNA molecules. TCRdb re-analysed the 5' RACE reads in MiXCR, keeping a single row per CDR3 protein. The table shows tens of thousands of distinct CDR3 sequences, with about 6.5% occurring only once. This clonotype has ten or more counts. The receptor was derived from an adult who was a healthcare worker with PCR-confirmed SARS-CoV-2 infection or an uninfected control (not recorded which). V usage is TRBV2 and J usage is TRBJ1-4; the match to TRBD1 covers 7 bases. The starting material was whole blood, obtained at baseline. CDR3 loop: CASRPSGRGVATNEKLFF. The DNA of the CDR3 is TGTGCCAGCAGACCCTCGGGCAGGGGGGTTGCAACTAATGAAAAACTGTTTTTT.